This TCR beta chain was sequenced during a study of Tregs in tolerant kidney transplant recipients. General observations from the study: The small number of patients limits these findings pending further validation. Biological reproducibility was not directly addressed, but technical replication error appeared minimal.

Thawed PBMCs were FACS-sorted into unstimulated CD4+CD25+CD127- regulatory T cells, CD4+CD25- non-regulatory cells, CD4 and CD8 cells. To note about this clone: Antigen: not known.

The V gene's germline CDR1 is SQVTM and CDR2 ANQGSEA. Losses at the gene ends were 6 bases for V and 0 bases for J; bases not matched to a gene: 3. This CDR3 has 13 residues. The table came from immunoSEQ multiplex PCR; TCRdb's copy has only in-frame clones and leaves some out. The sample yields roughly 250,000 clones, about 80% seen once. The sequenced sample was CD4+ T cells from blood. This chain joins TRBV29-1 and TRBJ2-3; 7 bases agree with TRBD2. The sequence was collected from a human donor in good health. Written as DNA, the CDR3 is TGCAGCGTACGGGGGGATAGCACAGATACGCAGTATTTT. It translates to CSVRGDSTDTQYF.